One TCR beta chain is described in this entry. There is no known antigen for this receptor. Within one base of it there is no much larger clone, and no base qualities were kept. The goal of deep resolution MiSeq sequencing was a depth between 1 in 1 million and 1 in 200,000 T cells, and coverage averaged 10x per clonotype. TCR beta libraries were generated with the immunoSEQ hsTCRB Kit. Under the source paper's analysis protocol: Data were analyzed with ImmunoSEQ Data Assistant and ImmunoSEQ Analyzer, with V, D and J genes assigned per IMGT definitions. Clonality, with values ranging from 0 to 1, was calculated as one minus the normalized Shannon entropy of productive rearrangement frequencies. Public clonotype analysis was restricted to overrepresented clonotypes comprising at least 0.05% of each patient's repertoire. More than ten age-matched healthy donor repertoires from immuneACCESS were used as controls for clonality. TCRdb stores this immuneACCESS table with in-frame sequences only. Part of the clones is absent; in the studies checked, under half of the shortfall reflects unresolved V genes, and no reason is known for the rest. That table furnishes V, J and clone size, whereas the DNA furnished D and trimming. Within this sample are around 50,000 clones, with approximately 52% of them counted one time only. Around 20% of the sample comes from the top ten.

These data come from a study of cytotoxic CD8 clonotypes in ibrutinib-treated CLL (dated by TCRdb to about 2021). At the level of the whole study: The cohort included some 14 treatment-naive and some 10 relapsed/refractory patients; around 17 were IGHV unmutated. Partial responses were observed in some 24 patients and complete responses in 2; after a median follow-up of around 64 months, remission was maintained in approximately 14 patients and progression was observed in approximately twelve. Response samples were taken after a median of approximately 13 months on treatment, ranging from about 6 to 40 months. On average, each sample yielded some 250,000 productive templates and over 90,000 productive rearrangements. Of the 90 or so participants in the trial, approximately 25 had longitudinal samples available. Cryopreserved peripheral blood mononuclear cells were collected at three points: before therapy, at response, and at either sustained remission or disease progression. All remission and progressive disease samples were collected while patients were still receiving ibrutinib.

The CDR3 sequence holds 13 residues, the cysteine and phenylalanine included. Here the CDR3 DNA is all that survives: 39 bases in frame from base 1. CDR1 is given as MNHEY and CDR2 as SMNVEV, both from the germline V gene (reference sequence). V drops 2 bases and J drops 10 bases, leaving 11 bases in between. This specimen's time point label, interpreted: roughly 23 months on ibrutinib. Roughly 1.9 micrograms of genomic DNA were extracted from cryopreserved PBMCs for TCR beta library preparation. Longitudinal blood samples from CLL patients receiving ibrutinib monotherapy were subjected to high-throughput TCR beta sequencing. The patients took part in an open-label, single-center phase 2 trial of ibrutinib monotherapy. Broad study findings and their caveats: Sampling times were not matched between sustained-remission and progressing patients, and lymph node repertoires were not studied. Public clonotypes were found to be uncommon and were observed to contract or remain stable during treatment; the increase in clonality was shown to reflect expansion of private clonotypes at ibrutinib response. At baseline, clonality was higher than in age-matched healthy donors and showed a strong correlation with circulating CD8+ T-cell counts. At ibrutinib response clonality went up, during sustained remission it held steady, and at progression it dropped back toward baseline.

Rearrangement joined TRBV27 to TRBJ2-2; the best D guess is TRBD2, with 5 bases matching. The sequencing here drew on PBMCs, taken after 24 months of ibrutinib treatment. This TCR was recovered from a human donor with chronic lymphocytic leukemia. The CDR3 is CASSLEGSLELFF. The base sequence is TGTGCCAGCAGTTTAGAGGGTAGTTTGGAGCTGTTTTTT.